One and the same sample provided the 7 T cell receptor beta chains below, sequenced in a study of beta chain features in type 1 diabetes. Reverse transcribing all isolated RNA meant expressed TCRB transcripts were sequenced. The assay was immunoSEQ multiplex PCR, and TCRdb's table has in-frame clones only and misses some. The sample holds 150,000 to 200,000 clones, 10% to 15% seen once. Sequenced material: central memory CD4+ T cells from blood. All receptors derive from a woman under 30 in good health.

The rearrangement joins TRBV25-1 to TRBJ2-3; possibly TRBD1 for D (6 bases). Germline CDR1 and CDR2: MGHDK and SYGVNS. The CDR3 is 16 residues long. The V end lost 5 bases, the J end lost 6 bases, and 21 bases lay between the germline ends. The CDR3 DNA sequence: TGTGCCAGCAGTAGCCACAGGGATGCTAAGGGGGATACGCAGTATTTT. It specifies CASSSHRDAKGDTQYF.

This sequence joins TRBV6-1 and TRBJ2-7, with D perhaps TRBD1 (5 bases). Trimming shortened V by 1 base and J by 7 bases, and 23 bases separated the two germline ends. Germline lookup yields CDR1 MNHNS and CDR2 SASEGT. The CDR3 spans 17 residues. The CDR3 DNA is TGTGCCAGCAGTGAAGTTAGTTACAGGCCCACCTCTGGGGAGCAGTACTTC. It codes for CASSEVSYRPTSGEQYF.

This clone appeared many times. V usage is TRBV5-5 and J usage is TRBJ1-2; D not certain. Germline V gene sequence: CDR1 SGHKS, CDR2 YYEKEE (reference sequence). CDR3 length equals 14 residues. V lost 5 bases to trimming and J lost 0 bases, with 11 bases between them. CDR3 loop: CASSTTGANYGYTF. CDR3 bases: TGTGCCAGCAGTACGACCGGAGCTAACTATGGCTACACCTTC.

This clone came up a few times. This rearrangement joins TRBV27 to TRBJ2-3, with 11 bases matching TRBD2. Germline V gene data show CDR1 as MNHEY and CDR2 as SMNVEV (reference sequence). V trimming: 4 bases; J trimming: 2 bases; junction bases outside the gene matches: 11. The CDR3 loop spans 18 amino acids. This CDR3 is CASSSSRLAGSFTDTQYF. The DNA for the CDR3 is TGTGCCAGCAGTTCCAGTCGACTAGCGGGAAGCTTCACAGATACGCAGTATTTT.

In DNA, the CDR3 is TGTGCCAGCAGCTTGATGGCCGACACTGAAGCTTTCTTT. This encodes CASSLMADTEAFF. The rearrangement joins TRBV5-4 to TRBJ1-1; D remains unclear. The length of the CDR3 is 13 residues. The V end was cut by 1 base, the J end by 3 bases, with 7 bases between. Germline V gene data show CDR1 as SGHNT and CDR2 as YYREEE (reference sequence).

This clone was seen a handful of times. V is TRBV29-1 and J is TRBJ2-7, with D possibly matching TRBD2 (5 bases). This CDR3 contains 14 residues. V was clipped by 7 bases and J by 0 bases, with 16 bases between them. CDR1 is SQVTM and CDR2 is ANQGSEA in the germline V gene. The CDR3 DNA sequence: TGCAGCGCTCGAGGGCTCCGGCACTCCTACGAGCAGTACTTC. Translated: CSARGLRHSYEQYF.

In its sample, this clone was seen a few times. This rearrangement joins TRBV6-6 to TRBJ1-2; 7 nucleotides agree with TRBD1. This CDR3 has 16 residues. V lost 2 bases to trimming and J lost 6 bases; unmatched junction nucleotides: 12. In germline, CDR1 is MNHNY, CDR2 SVGAGI (reference sequence). The CDR3 nucleotides read TGTGCCAGCAGTTACCTCACCCCGGCAGGGGGGCATGGCTACACCTTC. Translated: CASSYLTPAGGHGYTF.